This is a list of T cell receptor beta chains from one sample in a study. TCRdb ran MiXCR on the RT-PCR reads and lists one entry per CDR3 protein. The sample has 550,000 to 750,000 distinct CDR3 sequences, 11% to 15% seen once. The material sequenced was memory CD4+ T cells from blood. These receptors all come from a female donor in good health, serving as a healthy control. The CDR3 runs from the conserved cysteine through the conserved F or W. Some rows mark clone size as missing; the rest say once, few, many or name a class of expanded clone.

TRBJ1-5	TRBV2	NA	CASSEREQGANNQPQHF
TRBJ1-4	TRBV20-1	NA	CSAREGHGNEKLFF
TRBJ1-1	TRBV6-1	many	CASRPEGNMNTEAFF
TRBJ1-5	TRBV4-2	many	CASSPRGEGGKDQPQHF
TRBJ2-5	TRBV27	NA	CASSHGGRETQYF
TRBJ2-7	TRBV20-1	few	CSARPGQGSYEQYF
TRBJ2-5	TRBV12-3/TRBV12-4	few	CASSFGQPGTQYF
TRBJ1-5	TRBV6-5	many	CASRGYNQPQHF
TRBJ2-3	TRBV18	NA	CASSPSESTDTQYF
TRBJ2-3	TRBV30	NA	CAWSLAGSSTDTQYF
TRBJ2-7	TRBV29-1	many	CSVSNVPYEQYF
TRBJ1-5	TRBV20-1	few	CSALRGQFDQPQHF
TRBJ2-2	TRBV24-1	few	CATSDFSTAYAGRELFF
TRBJ2-7	TRBV7-2	few	CASSLVFVSSYGEQYF
TRBJ1-1	TRBV7-8	few	CASSMDQTGISAEAFF
TRBJ1-1	TRBV2	few	CASNFIEAFF
TRBJ1-1	TRBV6-2/TRBV6-3	few	CASSWGGTGGVGTEAFF
TRBJ2-1	TRBV10-3	NA	CAITERSSYNEQFF
TRBJ2-1	TRBV19	few	CASNDGGSYNEQFF